The rows below give T cell receptor beta chains drawn from one sample of a study of blood T cell repertoires in COVID-19. Measured with immunoSEQ multiplex PCR; TCRdb has only the in-frame clones, and not every one. There are about 73,000 clones in the sample; 83% occur only once, and approximately 5.3% lies in the top ten. Sequencing was done on a sample of peripheral blood. The receptors come from a man between 45 and 60 years old with active COVID-19. The CDR3 runs from the conserved cysteine through the conserved F or W. D genes are given only for firm matches. Some rows mark clone size as missing; the rest say once, few, many or name a class of expanded clone.

V	size	J	D	DNA	CDR3
TRBV18	-	TRBJ2-7	-	TGTGCCAGCTCACCCGAGGTCGGCCAGATATACTACGAGCAGTACTTC	CASSPEVGQIYYEQYF
TRBV19	few	TRBJ1-1	-	TGTGCCAGTAGTATGTGGGCGACAGGGAACACTGAAGCTTTCTTT	CASSMWATGNTEAFF
TRBV7-2	-	TRBJ1-5	-	TGTGCCAGCAGCCCCAGAGGCAGGGGTAGCAATCAGCCCCAGCATTTT	CASSPRGRGSNQPQHF
TRBV5-1	-	TRBJ1-1	TRBD1	TGCGCCAGCAGCTTGGCCGGCACAGGGGCCGATGAAGCTTTCTTT	CASSLAGTGADEAFF
TRBV4-2	-	TRBJ2-7	TRBD1	TGTGCCAGCAGCCAAGATGTCGGACAGGGGGACGAGCAGTACTTC	CASSQDVGQGDEQYF
TRBV5-5	-	TRBJ2-3	TRBD2	TGTGCCAGCAGCCCGGGACTAGCGGGATCAGGGGATACGCAGTATTTT	CASSPGLAGSGDTQYF
TRBV2	-	TRBJ2-4	-	TGTGCCAGCAGTGAAGCGCCCAACTACGTGGGGGGTCTAAACATTCAGTACTTC	CASSEAPNYVGGLNIQYF
TRBV6-5	once	TRBJ1-2	-	TGTGCCAGCAGTTACTCGGCGGGGGGGTCCTATGGCTACACCTTC	CASSYSAGGSYGYTF
TRBV6-5	few	TRBJ2-5	TRBD2	TGTGCCAGCAGTTACAGCGGGAACCAAGAGACCCAGTACTTC	CASSYSGNQETQYF
TRBV2	-	TRBJ2-7	TRBD2	TGTGCCAGCAGTGAAGGGAGCGGGGGCATATACGAGCAGTACTTC	CASSEGSGGIYEQYF
TRBV6-6	-	TRBJ1-4	TRBD1	TGTGCCAGCGGGACAGGGTTTGTTGGTGCTAATGAAAAACTGTTTTTT	CASGTGFVGANEKLFF
TRBV6-5	-	TRBJ2-3	-	TGTGCCAGCAGTTACTCGGAGGCGGGGCCTTCAGATACGCAGTATTTT	CASSYSEAGPSDTQYF
TRBV5-1	once	TRBJ2-1	-	TGCGCCAGCAGCTTGCAGGGGAGGGACAATGAGCAGTTCTTC	CASSLQGRDNEQFF
TRBV13	-	TRBJ2-4	TRBD1	TGTGCCAGCAGCTCTACGACAGGGTTGAAATCCAAAAACATTCAGTACTTC	CASSSTTGLKSKNIQYF
TRBV3-1/TRBV3-2	few	TRBJ2-6	-	TGTGCCAGCAGCCAAATCCTTAGTGCTGGGGCCAACGTCCTGACTTTC	CASSQILSAGANVLTF
TRBV21-1	-	TRBJ2-4	-	TGTGCCAGCAGCAAAGAAGGGACTAGCGGGAGTTGGGCCAAAAACATTCAGTACTTC	CASSKEGTSGSWAKNIQYF
TRBV27	-	TRBJ1-2	-	TGTGCCAGCAGTTTCGCGGCAGGGCCCTCGGGCTATGGCTACACCTTC	CASSFAAGPSGYGYTF
TRBV5-1	-	TRBJ2-7	TRBD1	TGCGCCAGCAGCCCGACCAGGGGACAGGACCCCTACGAGCAGTACTTC	CASSPTRGQDPYEQYF
TRBV6-5	-	TRBJ1-2	-	TGTGCCAGCATCGAGGGGGGGGAAAGGTTCTATGGCTACACCTTC	CASIEGGERFYGYTF
TRBV4-3	-	TRBJ2-1	-	TGCGCCAGCAGCCACACGGGACACCCCGACAATGAGCAGTTCTTC	CASSHTGHPDNEQFF
TRBV6-5	-	TRBJ1-5	TRBD1	TGTGCCAGCAGTAGTGGACAGGGGGCTCTCGGGCCCCAGCATTTT	CASSSGQGALGPQHF
TRBV7-2	-	TRBJ2-1	TRBD2	TGTGCCAGCAGCCGGACTAGCGGGCCCACAGCCGGCAATGAGCAGTTCTTC	CASSRTSGPTAGNEQFF
TRBV19	-	TRBJ2-6	-	TGTGCCAGTACCTCGAGCTCTGGGGCCAACGTCCTGACTTTC	CASTSSSGANVLTF
TRBV7-6	-	TRBJ2-7	-	TGTGCCAGCAGCTTAGATCTTAACCGCGGGACCGAGCAGTACTTC	CASSLDLNRGTEQYF
TRBV5-4	-	TRBJ2-7	TRBD2	TGTGCCAGCAGCTCTCCGGGACTAGCGGGGAGCTCCTACGAGCAGTACTTC	CASSSPGLAGSSYEQYF
TRBV21-1	-	TRBJ1-4	-	TGTGCCAGCAGCAAAGATCTCGCAGCAACTAATGAAAAACTGTTTTTT	CASSKDLAATNEKLFF
TRBV5-4	-	TRBJ2-3	-	TGTGCCAGCAGCTTGGATGGCAGGGGTAGCACAGATACGCAGTATTTT	CASSLDGRGSTDTQYF
TRBV6-1	-	TRBJ1-6	TRBD1	TGTGCCAGCAGTGAAGCCGAAGACAGGGGCGGTTCACCCCTCCACTTT	CASSEAEDRGGSPLHF
TRBV5-8	once	TRBJ1-3	-	TGTGCCAGCAGATCCCATGGAAACACCATATATTTT	CASRSHGNTIYF
TRBV5-1	-	TRBJ2-2	TRBD1	TGCGCCAGCGGGCCCCTAGGACAGGGTAGCGGGGAGCTGTTTTTT	CASGPLGQGSGELFF
TRBV7-9	once	TRBJ2-4	-	TGTGCCAGCAGCTTAGAAGGGGCAGCCAAAAACATTCAGTACTTC	CASSLEGAAKNIQYF
TRBV29-1	-	TRBJ2-5	TRBD2	TGCAGCGTTGAATTCCTAGCGGGGGCCCCCGAGTACTTC	CSVEFLAGAPEYF
TRBV30	few	TRBJ2-7	-	TGTGCCCGAGGGTTCGGGTCGAACGAGCAGTACTTC	CARGFGSNEQYF
TRBV18	-	TRBJ1-6	-	TGTGCCAGCTCACTATCAAACAGGGTAGAGGGTTCACCCCTCCACTTT	CASSLSNRVEGSPLHF
TRBV11-1	few	TRBJ2-7	-	TGTGCCAGCAGCTTCGGCGGGATTTACGAGCAGTACTTC	CASSFGGIYEQYF
TRBV27	once	TRBJ2-7	TRBD1	TGTGCCAGCAGTCTCCGGGACAGAGACTACGAGCAGTACTTC	CASSLRDRDYEQYF
TRBV7-9	-	TRBJ1-6	-	TGTGCCAGCAGCATCCAAGGAGAGTCTTCACCCCTCCACTTT	CASSIQGESSPLHF
TRBV15	-	TRBJ1-6	TRBD1	TGTGCCACCAGCGGAACAGACAGGGGTGGCTATTCACCCCTCCACTTT	CATSGTDRGGYSPLHF
TRBV7-9	-	TRBJ2-2	-	TGTGCCAGCAGCCCAGATCCACAGGCTAGGCACGAGCTGTTTTTT	CASSPDPQARHELFF
TRBV30	-	TRBJ1-3	-	TGTGCCTGGAGCGGGGGAGACACCATATATTTT	CAWSGGDTIYF
TRBV6-5	-	TRBJ2-3	-	TGTGCCAGCAGTTACAGCGATGAATCAGATACGCAGTATTTT	CASSYSDESDTQYF
TRBV7-3	-	TRBJ2-1	TRBD1	TGTGCCAGCAGCTTAGGACAGGGGCTGTACAATGAGCAGTTCTTC	CASSLGQGLYNEQFF
TRBV28	-	TRBJ2-7	-	TGTGCCAGCACCCCAACAGGGACCAGCTCCTACGAGCAGTACTTC	CASTPTGTSSYEQYF
TRBV5-8	once	TRBJ2-3	-	TGTGCCAGCAGCTTCGACAGAAGCACAGATACGCAGTATTTT	CASSFDRSTDTQYF
TRBV2	few	TRBJ2-7	TRBD2	TGTGCCAGCAGTGAAGCTGAACTAGCGGGATCACCGTACGAGCAGTACTTC	CASSEAELAGSPYEQYF
TRBV7-3	-	TRBJ2-2	TRBD2	TGTGCCCGAACCCTAAGAACTAGCGGGATGAACACCGGGGAGCTGTTTTTT	CARTLRTSGMNTGELFF
TRBV7-8	-	TRBJ1-1	-	TGTGCCAGCAGCACACAGGGTACCACTGAAGCTTTCTTT	CASSTQGTTEAFF
TRBV9	-	TRBJ2-3	TRBD2	TGTGCCAGCAGCCCAGAGGAGCGGGGTGGGTATACGCAGTATTTT	CASSPEERGGYTQYF
TRBV6-6	-	TRBJ2-7	TRBD1	TGTGCCAGCAACAAGGACAGGGGATCCTACGAGCAGTACTTC	CASNKDRGSYEQYF
TRBV5-1	-	TRBJ2-7	TRBD2	TGCGCCAGCAGCCCGCCACTAGCGGGGGGGCGGGACGAGCAGTACTTC	CASSPPLAGGRDEQYF
TRBV18	-	TRBJ2-7	TRBD2	TGTGCCAGCTCACCACCGAGCGGGAGAGCCGAGCAGTACTTC	CASSPPSGRAEQYF
TRBV27	-	TRBJ2-2	TRBD2	TGTGCCAGCAGCCGATATAGCGGGAGTGGTACCGGGGAGCTGTTTTTT	CASSRYSGSGTGELFF
TRBV7-3	-	TRBJ2-5	-	TGTGCCAGCAGCGCTCGGGACCAAGAGACCCAGTACTTC	CASSARDQETQYF
TRBV28	-	TRBJ2-2	TRBD2	TGTGCCAGCAGTTTATTTAGCGGGAGGGCCAGGGAGCTGTTTTTT	CASSLFSGRARELFF
TRBV6-2/TRBV6-3	-	TRBJ2-3	-	TGTGCCAGCAGTTACGGGAGCGCGGCAGGGGGGCATGAGGGTACGCAGTATTTT	CASSYGSAAGGHEGTQYF